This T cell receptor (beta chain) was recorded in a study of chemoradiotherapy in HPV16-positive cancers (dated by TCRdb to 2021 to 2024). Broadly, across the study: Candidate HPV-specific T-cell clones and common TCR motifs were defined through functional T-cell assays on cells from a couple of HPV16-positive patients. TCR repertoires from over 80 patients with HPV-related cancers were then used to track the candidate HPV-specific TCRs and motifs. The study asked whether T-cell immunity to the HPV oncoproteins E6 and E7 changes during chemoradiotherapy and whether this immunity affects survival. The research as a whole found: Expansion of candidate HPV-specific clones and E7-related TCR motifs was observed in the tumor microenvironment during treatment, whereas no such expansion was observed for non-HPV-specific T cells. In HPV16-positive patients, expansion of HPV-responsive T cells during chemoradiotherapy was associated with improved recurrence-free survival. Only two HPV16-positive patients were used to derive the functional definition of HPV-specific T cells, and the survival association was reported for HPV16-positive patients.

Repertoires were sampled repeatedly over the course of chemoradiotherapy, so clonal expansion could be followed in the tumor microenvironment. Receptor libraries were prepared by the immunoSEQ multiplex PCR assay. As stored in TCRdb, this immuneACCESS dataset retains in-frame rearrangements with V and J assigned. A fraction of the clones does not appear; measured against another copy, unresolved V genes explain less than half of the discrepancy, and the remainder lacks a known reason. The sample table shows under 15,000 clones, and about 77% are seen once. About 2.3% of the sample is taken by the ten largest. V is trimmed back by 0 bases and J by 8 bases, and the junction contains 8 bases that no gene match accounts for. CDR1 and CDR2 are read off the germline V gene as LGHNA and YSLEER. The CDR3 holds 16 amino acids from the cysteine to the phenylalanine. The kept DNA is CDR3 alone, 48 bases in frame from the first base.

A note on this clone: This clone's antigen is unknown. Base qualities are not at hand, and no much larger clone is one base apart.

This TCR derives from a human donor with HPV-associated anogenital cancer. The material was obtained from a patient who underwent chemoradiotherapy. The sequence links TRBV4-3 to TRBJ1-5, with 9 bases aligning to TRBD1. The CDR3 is CASSQDLGQGGKPQHF. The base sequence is TGCGCCAGCAGCCAAGATTTGGGACAGGGAGGAAAGCCCCAGCATTTT.